The source of this T cell receptor beta chain is a study of OX40 agonist ivuxolimab in advanced cancers. Germline assignment: CDR1 MDHEN and CDR2 SYDVKM. The CDR3 sequence is 15 residues long. The ends were cut back, 8 bases at V and 7 bases at J, with 18 bases in the middle. Measured with immunoSEQ multiplex PCR; TCRdb has only the in-frame clones, and not every one. The data hold fewer than 80,000 clones, with approximately 86% observed a single time. Sequencing used CD4+ or CD8+ T cells sorted from blood, obtained in a trial of the OX40 agonist ivuxolimab. This sequence originates from an adult with an advanced solid tumor such as melanoma, head and neck, liver or kidney cancer. This chain connects TRBV28 to TRBJ1-6; D remains unclear. CDR3 in DNA: TGTGCCAGCCTCCTGTCGAGGCTTTTGAATTCACCCCTCCACTTT. This gives the protein CASLLSRLLNSPLHF.